These 22 T cell receptor beta chains were all obtained from the same sample, sequenced in a study of T cell responses to AZD1222 COVID-19 vaccine (dated by TCRdb to 2020 to 2022). The time point label corresponds to: baseline before first vaccination. Library preparation was by the immunoSEQ multiplex PCR assay. The clones in this table, taken by TCRdb from immuneACCESS, are in-frame only. Not every clone is retained; where verified, under half of the shortfall comes from an unresolved V gene, and the cause of the rest is unknown. Recorded for this sample are over 100,000 clones; about 89% of them occurred a single time. 15% to 20% of the sample comes from the top ten. This specimen consisted of peripheral blood, obtained on day 0 of AZD1222 vaccination. The receptor set was obtained from an adult in good health.

The rearrangement joins TRBV19 to TRBJ1-3; D call uncertain. Per the germline V gene, CDR1 is LNHDA and CDR2 is SQIVND (reference sequence). This CDR3 has 14 amino acids. V was trimmed by 3 bases and J by 2 bases, leaving 8 bases between them. DNA of the CDR3: TGTGCCAGTAGTATTAAGGGAGCTGGAAACACCATATATTTT. Its protein is CASSIKGAGNTIYF.

The J gene is TRBJ1-4, the V gene TRBV2, with unresolved D. This CDR3 spans 15 amino acids. V was cut by 6 bases and J by 8 bases, with 19 bases left in between. Germline V gives CDR1 SNHLY, CDR2 FYNNEI. The CDR3 DNA is TGTGCCAGCAGCGGTCCCGGGGTGCATGACGAAAAACTGTTTTTT. Amino acids: CASSGPGVHDEKLFF.

The chain joins TRBV9 to TRBJ2-7; 9 nucleotides align to TRBD2. Trimming took 4 bases from V and 0 from J; bases not matched to a gene: 5. CDR1 is SGDLS, CDR2 YYNGEE, per germline. The CDR3 runs to 15 residues. CDR3 DNA sequence: TGTGCCAGCAGCAAGCAAGCGGGGGGCTCCTACGAGCAGTACTTC. Translation: CASSKQAGGSYEQYF.

Written as DNA, the CDR3 is TGTGCCAGCAGGGACAGGGGGACCAATGAGCAGTTCTTC. Translation gives CASRDRGTNEQFF. V usage is TRBV6-5 and J usage is TRBJ2-1; 10 nucleotides line up with TRBD1. V shed 6 bases, J shed 6 bases, and the junction held 2 bases outside the gene matches. CDR1 and CDR2 from the germline V gene are MNHEY and SVGAGI. The CDR3 runs 13 residues.

The chain carries TRBV25-1 and TRBJ2-1, with D maybe TRBD1 (5 bases). Germline assignment: CDR1 MGHDK and CDR2 SYGVNS. With 6 bases removed from V and 0 bases from J, the gap between germline ends came to 9 bases. This CDR3 spans 14 amino acids. CDR3 nucleotide sequence: TGTGCCAGCAGCAGGGTAAACTCCTACAATGAGCAGTTCTTC. It translates to CASSRVNSYNEQFF.

The J gene is TRBJ1-4, the V gene TRBV30, with D hard to call. The CDR3 extends over 12 amino acids. The V gene's germline CDR1 is GTSNPN and CDR2 SVGIG (reference sequence). V lost 1 base to trimming and J lost 7 bases, with 7 bases between them. The CDR3 protein is CAWSERPEKLFF. The CDR3 DNA is TGTGCCTGGAGTGAAAGGCCTGAAAAACTGTTTTTT.

V is TRBV3-1 (or the pseudogene TRBV3-2) and J is TRBJ2-5; D is possibly TRBD1 or TRBD2 (5 bases each). The CDR3 spans 16 residues. Germline-derived CDR1 and CDR2 are LGHDT and YNNKEL (reference sequence). Trimming left V 1 base short and J 3 bases short, with 15 bases between. The CDR3: CASSQAQWGFKETQYF. For the CDR3, the DNA is TGTGCCAGCAGCCAAGCCCAGTGGGGGTTTAAAGAGACCCAGTACTTC.

V and J are TRBV5-1 and TRBJ1-2; weak D call: TRBD1 (6 bases). V lost 3 bases to trimming and J lost 6 bases, with 15 bases between them. The CDR3 has 14 residues. Per germline, CDR1 SGHRS and CDR2 YFSETQ. CDR3 nucleotide sequence: TGCGCCAGCAGCTCCCAAGGGGGGGCAGATGGCTACACCTTC. This gives the protein CASSSQGGADGYTF.

V usage is TRBV5-6 and J usage is TRBJ2-3; TRBD1 agrees at 8 bases. The CDR3 consists of 18 residues. Per germline, CDR1 SGHDT and CDR2 YYEEEE. The V gene end was trimmed by 0 bases and the J gene end by 0 bases; junction bases not matched to a gene: 9. CDR3 residues: CASSLALYRDRSTDTQYF. The CDR3 nucleotides read TGTGCCAGCAGCTTGGCTCTTTACCGGGACAGGAGCACAGATACGCAGTATTTT. The full variable domain, with the rest looked up from reference TRBV5-6 and TRBJ2-3, is DAGVTQSPTHLIKTRGQQVTLRCSPKSGHDTVSWYQQALGQGPQFIFQYYEEEERQRGNFPDRFSGHQFPNYSSELNVNALLLGDSALYLCASSLALYRDRSTDTQYFGPGTRLTVL.

V usage is TRBV9 and J usage is TRBJ2-1, with D possibly called TRBD1 or TRBD2 (6 bases each). The CDR3 is 15 residues long. Germline assignment: CDR1 SGDLS and CDR2 YYNGEE. The V end lost 3 bases, the J end lost 5 bases, and 15 bases lay between the germline ends. CDR3 DNA sequence: TGTGCCAGCAGCGCTAGTGGGGGGCCCAACAATGAGCAGTTCTTC. Protein sequence: CASSASGGPNNEQFF.

This clone was recorded once. The chain employs TRBV15 and TRBJ2-7, with TRBD1 matching over 9 bases. This CDR3 has 16 residues. Germline V gives CDR1 LNHNV, CDR2 YYDKDF (reference sequence). J was trimmed by 0 bases and V by 0 bases; bases with no gene match: 3. The CDR3 here is CATSREGTGSSYEQYF. Written as DNA, the CDR3 is TGTGCCACCAGCAGAGAAGGGACAGGGAGCTCCTACGAGCAGTACTTC.

The V call is TRBV9, the J call TRBJ2-3, with 13 bases identical to TRBD2. The CDR3 contains 15 residues. The germline V gene encodes CDR1 SGDLS and CDR2 YYNGEE. Trimming cost V 6 bases and J 4 bases; bases outside gene matches: 5. CDR3 DNA: TGTGCCAGCAACGGACTAGCGGGGGCCCCAGATACGCAGTATTTT. Protein sequence: CASNGLAGAPDTQYF.

The rearrangement links TRBV10-3 to TRBJ1-3, with 8 nucleotides matching TRBD1. The length of the CDR3 is 17 residues. From germline, CDR1 is ENHRY and CDR2 SYGVKD. With 1 base clipped from V and 0 bases from J, the junction kept 5 bases outside the gene matches. CDR3 loop: CAISEFQGATSGNTIYF. For the CDR3, the DNA is TGTGCCATCAGTGAGTTCCAGGGGGCTACCTCTGGAAACACCATATATTTT.

CDR3 loop: CASSIGGGSRLFF. The CDR3 DNA reads TGTGCCAGTAGTATAGGGGGCGGGTCGAGACTGTTTTTT. This chain uses TRBV19 with TRBJ1-4, with a tentative D call TRBD1 (5 bases). Germline V lookup: CDR1 LNHDA, CDR2 SQIVND (reference sequence). The CDR3 runs to 13 residues. With 1 base removed from V and 13 bases from J, the gap between germline ends came to 13 bases.

This sequence joins TRBV19 and TRBJ2-1; D gene unclear. This CDR3 is built from 14 residues. Germline CDR1 is LNHDA and CDR2 is SQIVND (reference sequence). With 1 base removed from V and 3 bases from J, the gap between germline ends came to 7 bases. The CDR3: CASSIGPLYNEQFF. As DNA, the CDR3 is TGTGCCAGTAGTATAGGCCCCCTCTACAATGAGCAGTTCTTC.

This CDR3 is CASSIWGRHNYGYTF. The CDR3, as DNA: TGTGCCAGTAGTATTTGGGGACGTCATAACTATGGCTACACCTTC. The V call is TRBV19, the J call TRBJ1-2; maybe TRBD1 (5 bases). V was pared by 3 bases and J by 1 base, with 12 bases between. The CDR3 spans 15 residues. CDR1 and CDR2 from the germline V gene are LNHDA and SQIVND (reference sequence).

This clone appeared a few times. The rearrangement uses TRBV5-5 and TRBJ2-1; 11 nucleotides agree with TRBD1. Germline assignment: CDR1 SGHKS and CDR2 YYEKEE (reference sequence). This CDR3 spans 16 amino acids. With 3 bases clipped from V and 1 base from J, the junction kept 3 bases outside the gene matches. CDR3 loop: CASSWTGGFSYNEQFF. In DNA, the CDR3 is TGTGCCAGCAGCTGGACAGGGGGCTTTTCCTACAATGAGCAGTTCTTC.

CDR3 loop: CASRPRTGGYTEAFF. The DNA of the CDR3 is TGTGCCAGTAGGCCTCGAACAGGGGGCTACACTGAAGCTTTCTTT. The genes are TRBV19 and TRBJ1-1, with TRBD1 matching 9 bases. Germline values: CDR1 LNHDA, CDR2 SQIVND (reference sequence). This CDR3 has 15 residues. Losses at the gene ends were 6 bases for V and 3 bases for J; bases not matched to a gene: 8.

This chain connects TRBV30 to TRBJ1-6, with 7 bases lining up with TRBD1. This CDR3 has 13 residues. Germline V CDR1 and CDR2: GTSNPN, SVGIG (reference sequence). With 5 bases clipped from V and 7 bases from J, the junction kept 5 bases outside the gene matches. CDR3 amino acids: CAWEGAPNSPLHF. The CDR3 nucleotides are TGTGCCTGGGAGGGGGCTCCCAATTCACCCCTCCACTTT.

V is TRBV7-9 and J is TRBJ1-1; no clear D. Trimming removed 5 bases at V and 10 bases at J, with 20 bases between. Germline V lookup: CDR1 SEHNR, CDR2 FQNEAQ (reference sequence). CDR3 length: 14 amino acids. The CDR3 DNA sequence: TGTGCCAGCAGCCCATCGGGCCAGCTGGGATCAGCTTTCTTT. As protein: CASSPSGQLGSAFF.

V usage is TRBV7-9 and J usage is TRBJ2-5; a weak D match, TRBD2 (5 bases). Between the trimmed V and J ends, which lost 4 bases and 2 bases, there was a span of 11 bases. The CDR3 is 14 residues long. Germline V gene lookup returns CDR1 SEHNR and CDR2 FQNEAQ (reference sequence). In nucleotides, the CDR3 is TGTGCCAGCAGCTGGTCGGGGAGTCAAGAGACCCAGTACTTC. Translating gives CASSWSGSQETQYF. Full variable domain (missing parts from reference TRBV7-9 and TRBJ2-5): DTGVSQNPRHKITKRGQNVTFRCDPISEHNRLYWYRQTLGQGPEFLTYFQNEAQLEKSRLLSDRFSAERPKGSFSTLEIQRTEQGDSAMYLCASSWSGSQETQYFGPGTRLLVL.

The V and J genes are TRBV5-6 and TRBJ2-5; TRBD1 might be the D (6 bases). V was cut by 4 bases and J by 5 bases, with 15 bases left in between. This CDR3 has 14 residues. Germline V gene lookup returns CDR1 SGHDT and CDR2 YYEEEE. CDR3 bases: TGTGCCAGCAGCCCTGGGACACTCGTCGAGACCCAGTACTTC. It is translated as CASSPGTLVETQYF.